The 22 T cell receptor beta chains listed next were all sequenced from one sample in a study of breast tumors, draining lymph nodes, adjacent tissues. TCRdb reprocessed the multiplex PCR reads via MiXCR and lists one record per CDR3 protein. The sample has 14,000 to 15,000 distinct CDR3 sequences, 40% to 50% seen once. The sequenced material came from tumor-adjacent breast tissue. These receptors were taken from a female donor with breast cancer. Some clones in this sample may be carry-over from other donors' samples.

This clonotype has only a few counts. This chain connects TRBV6-1 to TRBJ2-2; 10 bases match TRBD1. V gave up 9 bases and J gave up 5 bases; unmatched junction bases: 9. The CDR3 has 15 amino acids. Per germline, CDR1 MNHNS and CDR2 SASEGT. In nucleotides, the CDR3 is TGTGCCAGTGACGACAGGGGGCGAAGGACCGGGGAGCTGTTTTTT. Translating it yields CASDDRGRRTGELFF.

This clonotype was counted a single time. The rearrangement links TRBV5-6 to TRBJ1-4; 8 bases are a match to TRBD1. Germline-derived CDR1 and CDR2 are SGHDT and YYEEEE. Unmatched junction bases numbered 7, after V lost 4 bases and J lost 2 bases. This CDR3 has 16 residues. The CDR3 is CASSPWTGQTNEKLFF. CDR3 bases: TGTGCCAGCAGCCCGTGGACAGGGCAGACTAATGAAAAACTGTTTTTT. Based on the CDR3 plus reference TRBV5-6 and TRBJ1-4, the full variable domain is DAGVTQSPTHLIKTRGQQVTLRCSPKSGHDTVSWYQQALGQGPQFIFQYYEEEERQRGNFPDRFSGHQFPNYSSELNVNALLLGDSALYLCASSPWTGQTNEKLFFGSGTQLSVL.

Ten or more counts support this clonotype. The gene calls are TRBV18 and TRBJ1-5; D is possibly TRBD1 (5 bases). Germline lookup yields CDR1 KGHSH and CDR2 LQKENI. V shed 2 bases and J shed 4 bases, with 12 bases lying between them. CDR3 size: 15 residues. The CDR3 reads CASSPVEGVNQPQHF. In DNA, the CDR3 is TGTGCCAGCTCACCAGTGGAAGGGGTGAATCAGCCCCAGCATTTT.

This clonotype showed up just a few times. This sequence joins TRBV2 and TRBJ2-7; 12 bases align to TRBD2. Germline V CDR1 and CDR2: SNHLY, FYNNEI. Trimming took 9 bases from V and 5 from J; bases not matched to a gene: 8. The CDR3 consists of 14 residues. The CDR3 loop is CASKTSGSTHEQYF. The CDR3 DNA follows: TGTGCCAGTAAGACTAGCGGGAGTACCCACGAGCAGTACTTC.

With regard to this clonotype: A read error is likely, as this CDR3 ends without the conserved phenylalanine or tryptophan. It is unclear where the CDR3 begins or ends on the DNA, so no DNA is shown, and the CDR3 is as TCRdb lists it. This rearrangement joins TRBV7-9 to TRBJ1-1; the listed D gene, TRBD1, was not tested against the DNA. Germline V gives CDR1 SEHNR, CDR2 FQNEAQ (reference sequence). With termini counted, the CDR3 has 14 amino acids. Here the CDR3 reads CASSSQGAYTEVFL.

This clonotype was detected a few times. The V gene is TRBV20-1, the J gene TRBJ2-7, with a weak D call TRBD1 (6 bases). Germline V CDR1 and CDR2: DFQATT, SNEGSKA (reference sequence). The CDR3 covers 14 residues. V dropped 4 bases and J dropped 1 base, with 14 bases sitting between them. In DNA form, the CDR3 reads TGCAGTGCTACGCCGTCGGGACATTCCTACGAGCAGTACGTC. It is translated as CSATPSGHSYEQYV.

V and J are TRBV7-3 and TRBJ2-7; tentatively, D is TRBD2 (5 bases). The CDR3 length is 13 residues. The ends were cut back, 3 bases at V and 7 bases at J, with 13 bases in the middle. CDR1 and CDR2 (germline): SGHTA, FQGTGA. CDR3 coding DNA: TGTGCCAGCAGCTTGGCTGGATCGGGGGAGCAGTACTTC. It encodes CASSLAGSGEQYF.

The CDR3 DNA is TGTGCCAGCAGTTTGGGCAGGGTGGACGAGCAGTACTTC. Its translation: CASSLGRVDEQYF. V and J are TRBV12-3 or TRBV12-4 and TRBJ2-7, with D perhaps matching TRBD1 (5 bases). V shed 3 bases and J shed 5 bases, with 11 bases lying between them. This CDR3 contains 13 residues.

The V call is TRBV6-5, the J call TRBJ1-3; possibly TRBD1 for D (6 bases). Trimming took 0 bases from V and 8 from J, leaving 20 bases between them. This CDR3 comprises 17 residues. Germline V CDR1 and CDR2: MNHEY, SVGAGI. CDR3 region: CASSYSGGSNYGYTIYF. The CDR3 bases are TGTGCCAGCAGTTACTCAGGGGGTAGTAACTATGGCTACACCATATATTTT.

As concerns this clonotype: The conserved phenylalanine or tryptophan is not found at the CDR3 terminus, so this likely reflects a read error. It is unclear where the CDR3 begins or ends on the DNA, so no DNA is shown, and the CDR3 is as TCRdb lists it. The rearrangement links TRBV7-2 to TRBJ2-5; the table calls TRBD1, which could not be checked here. A total of 15 residues make up the CDR3, ends included. Germline V gene lookup returns CDR1 SGHTA and CDR2 FQGNSA. CDR3: CASSPRTGNGYTFGS.

This clonotype was found many times. The V and J genes are TRBV18 and TRBJ2-3, with unresolved D. The CDR3 length is 11 residues. CDR1 is KGHSH and CDR2 is LQKENI in the germline V gene. V shed 3 bases and J shed 2 bases, with 0 bases lying between them. The CDR3 nucleotides read TGTGCCAGCTCACCCACAGATACGCAGTATTTT. This codes for CASSPTDTQYF.

This clonotype was seen repeatedly, ten times or more. The chain recombines TRBV7-8 with TRBJ2-6; maybe TRBD2 (6 bases). Looked up from germline, CDR1 is SGHVS and CDR2 is FQNEAQ. V shed 5 bases and J shed 0 bases, with 11 bases lying between them. The CDR3 has 16 residues. CDR3 amino acids: CASSPREPSGANVLTF. The CDR3 coding sequence is TGTGCCAGCAGCCCCCGGGAGCCCTCTGGGGCCAACGTCCTGACTTTC.

This clonotype was counted at least ten times. Possible read error: a much larger clone is one base away. This chain connects TRBV6-1 to TRBJ1-3; no clear D gene. This CDR3 is 15 amino acids long. Germline CDR1 reads MNHNS; CDR2 reads SASEGT. The V end lost 5 bases, the J end lost 4 bases, and 15 bases lay between the germline ends. The CDR3 loop reads CASSPWSLGGNTIYF. CDR3 nucleotide sequence: TGTGCCAGCAGTCCCTGGTCCCTCGGGGGAAACACCATATATTTT.

This clonotype was seen repeatedly, ten times or more. One base away lies a much larger clone, so this may be a sequencing read error. V gene TRBV9 combines with J gene TRBJ1-2, with D possibly being TRBD1 (6 bases). Germline CDR1 is SGDLS and CDR2 is YYNGEE. The CDR3 spans 15 residues. The CDR3 bases are TGTGCCAGCAGCGCCCGTGGGGGCGCTAACTATGGCTCCACCTTC. This encodes CASSARGGANYGSTF.

The rearrangement joins TRBV14 to TRBJ2-7; tentatively, D is TRBD1 (6 bases). The V and J ends lost 2 bases and 7 bases respectively, with 12 bases between them. The germline V gene encodes CDR1 SGHDN and CDR2 FVKESK. There are 13 residues in the CDR3. The CDR3 DNA reads as TGTGCCAGCAGCCAATGGGAGAGGGGGGAGCAGTACTTC. Amino acid sequence: CASSQWERGEQYF.

In its sample, this clonotype was seen once. V usage is TRBV6-2 or TRBV6-3 and J usage is TRBJ2-1, with D unclear. The V gene lost 2 bases and the J gene lost 8 bases, with 4 bases spanning the gap. The CDR3 loop spans 11 amino acids. Germline CDR1 reads MNHEY; CDR2 reads SVGEGT. CDR3 region: CASSYVHEQFF. The DNA of the CDR3 is TGTGCCAGCAGTTACGTCCATGAGCAGTTCTTC.

Ten or more counts support this clonotype. The V gene is TRBV19, the J gene TRBJ2-3; 11 nucleotides align to TRBD2. Trimming cost V 6 bases and J 1 base; bases outside gene matches: 0. The CDR3 runs to 14 residues. Germline V gene sequence: CDR1 LNHDA, CDR2 SQIVND (reference sequence). Here the CDR3 reads CASRTSGGTDTQYF. CDR3 nucleotide sequence: TGTGCCAGTAGGACTAGCGGGGGCACAGATACGCAGTATTTT.

The CDR3 nucleotides read TGCAGTGCTAGGGGGGATTACTATGGCTACACCTTC. It is translated as CSARGDYYGYTF. V and J are TRBV20-1 and TRBJ1-2; maybe TRBD1 (5 bases). V lost 3 bases, J lost 3 bases, and 8 bases lay in between. This CDR3 has 12 residues. Germline V lookup: CDR1 DFQATT, CDR2 SNEGSKA (reference sequence).

This clonotype was counted ten times or more. Given a much more abundant clone one base away, this may be a read error. The chain has TRBV20-1 and TRBJ2-7; 12 nucleotides agree with TRBD2. CDR1 and CDR2 from the germline V gene are DFQATT and SNEGSKA (reference sequence). The CDR3 runs 15 residues. Unmatched junction bases numbered 9, after V lost 5 bases and J lost 4 bases. The CDR3 loop is CSAWTSGNPPYEQYF. CDR3 DNA: TGCAGTGCTTGGACTAGCGGGAACCCCCCTTACGAGCAGTACTTC.

This clonotype was seen once. V and J are TRBV9 and TRBJ2-5; D unresolved. CDR3 size: 11 residues. CDR1 SGDLS and CDR2 YYNGEE come from the germline V gene. V was trimmed by 0 bases and J by 4 bases, leaving 1 base between them. The CDR3 DNA reads as TGTGCCAGCAGCGTAGCAGAGACCCAGTACTTC. Translated: CASSVAETQYF.

The rearrangement links TRBV10-3 to TRBJ2-7; tentatively, D is TRBD1 or TRBD2 (5 bases each). Germline lookup yields CDR1 ENHRY and CDR2 SYGVKD. With 5 bases removed from V and 2 bases from J, the gap between germline ends came to 13 bases. The CDR3 length is 14 residues. CDR3 DNA sequence: TGTGCCATCAGTCAATGGGACCCACCCTACGAGCAGTACGTC. This gives the protein CAISQWDPPYEQYV.

This clonotype occurred many times. The chain uses TRBV11-3 and TRBJ2-2; D call uncertain. In germline, CDR1 is SGHNT, CDR2 YENEEA. V was clipped by 5 bases and J by 1 base, with 8 bases between them. The CDR3 loop spans 14 amino acids. CDR3 coding DNA: TGTGCCAGCAGCGTTCTCGGGAACACCGGGGAGCTGTTTTTT. This translates into CASSVLGNTGELFF.